This passage covers 30 T cell receptor beta chains from one sample sequenced in a study of graft-versus-host responses after intestinal transplantation. The antigens of these receptors remain unknown. Libraries were prepared by immunoSEQ multiplex PCR; TCRdb keeps only in-frame clonotypes and omits some of them. The sample yields some 110,000 clones, roughly 92% seen once. Source: unstimulated CD4+ T cells sorted from spleen or lymph node cells, taken before transplant. These TCRs come from a human donor who was the organ donor for an intestinal transplant.

The chain is built from TRBV6-1 and TRBJ1-2; unclear D gene. V was clipped by 9 bases and J by 5 bases, with 4 bases between them. Germline V gene sequence: CDR1 MNHNS, CDR2 SASEGT. This CDR3 is built from 9 residues. Here the CDR3 reads CARGYGYTF. Written as DNA, the CDR3 is TGTGCCAGGGGGTATGGCTACACCTTC.

The chain recombines TRBV15 with TRBJ2-3; 12 bases are a match to TRBD2. Unmatched junction bases numbered 8, after V lost 0 bases and J lost 1 base. CDR1 LNHNV and CDR2 YYDKDF come from the germline V gene (reference sequence). The CDR3 is made up of 19 amino acids. CDR3 sequence: CATSRDGLAGRRGTDTQYF. DNA of the CDR3: TGTGCCACCAGCAGAGATGGACTAGCGGGGCGGAGGGGCACAGATACGCAGTATTTT.

The rearrangement uses TRBV5-1 and TRBJ1-5; TRBD1 might be the D (5 bases). This CDR3 is 14 amino acids long. Per the germline V gene, CDR1 is SGHRS and CDR2 is YFSETQ. V was pared by 0 bases and J by 6 bases, with 10 bases between. As DNA, the CDR3 is TGCGCCAGCAGCTTGGGTGGGGCGGGTCAGCCCCAGCATTTT. This sequence encodes CASSLGGAGQPQHF.

This chain uses TRBV19 with TRBJ1-4; D is uncertain. This CDR3 spans 15 amino acids. CDR1 is LNHDA, CDR2 SQIVND, per germline (reference sequence). V shed 6 bases and J shed 0 bases, with 11 bases lying between them. The CDR3 spells CASSPRRATNEKLFF. CDR3 in DNA: TGTGCCAGTAGCCCCCGGCGGGCAACTAATGAAAAACTGTTTTTT.

The CDR3 region is CASSSYRGGYTF. In DNA, the CDR3 is TGTGCCAGCAGCTCATACAGGGGGGGCTACACCTTC. The chain links TRBV7-2 to TRBJ1-2; TRBD1 agrees at 8 bases. Per the germline V gene, CDR1 is SGHTA and CDR2 is FQGNSA. V shed 4 bases and J 8 bases; nucleotides not matched to a gene: 3. The CDR3 totals 12 residues.

The rearrangement joins TRBV6-1 to TRBJ2-5, with unresolved D. V was cut by 6 bases and J by 7 bases, with 12 bases left in between. The CDR3 runs 12 residues. The V gene's germline CDR1 is MNHNS and CDR2 SASEGT. The CDR3 DNA is TGTGCCAGCAGGGACCTTTTAGGGACCCAGTACTTC. It translates to CASRDLLGTQYF.

The chain couples TRBV10-2 to TRBJ1-3, with D unresolved. This CDR3 spans 14 amino acids. Germline values: CDR1 WSHSY, CDR2 SAAADI. V lost 4 bases and J 3 bases, leaving 10 bases between the germline ends. The CDR3 reads CASSGEGDGNTIYF. CDR3 in DNA: TGCGCCAGCAGTGGGGAGGGCGATGGAAACACCATATATTTT.

The J gene is TRBJ1-1, the V gene TRBV2; TRBD1 might be the D (5 bases). The CDR3 is 15 amino acids. Germline V CDR1 and CDR2: SNHLY, FYNNEI. Deletions cut 0 bases from V and 4 bases from J, with 12 bases between. Here the CDR3 reads CASSEASRVGTEAFF. The CDR3 coding sequence is TGTGCCAGCAGTGAAGCCTCCAGGGTCGGCACTGAAGCTTTCTTT.

The J gene is TRBJ1-4, the V gene TRBV11-2; weak D call: TRBD1 (6 bases). V lost 3 bases, J lost 7 bases, and 15 bases lay in between. The CDR3 length is 15 residues. Germline values: CDR1 SGHAT, CDR2 FQNNGV. As DNA, the CDR3 is TGTGCCAGCAGCTTGAGGGGGGCGTCTAGTGAAAAACTGTTTTTT. Its translation: CASSLRGASSEKLFF.

The chain has TRBV5-4 and TRBJ2-1, with D perhaps TRBD2 (5 bases). Trimming stripped 1 base from V and 6 bases from J, with 11 bases between. The CDR3 contains 14 residues. The germline CDR1 and CDR2 sequences are SGHNT and YYREEE (reference sequence). The DNA of the CDR3 is TGTGCCAGCAGCTTGAGTACCAGCGGCAATGAGCAGTTCTTC. Translated: CASSLSTSGNEQFF. The complete variable domain, with remaining parts taken from reference TRBV5-4 and TRBJ2-1, reads ETGVTQSPTHLIKTRGQQVTLRCSSQSGHNTVSWYQQALGQGPQFIFQYYREEENGRGNFPPRFSGLQFPNYSSELNVNALELDDSALYLCASSLSTSGNEQFFGPGTRLTVL.

V is TRBV18 and J is TRBJ2-1; maybe TRBD2 (5 bases). CDR3 length: 16 amino acids. The germline gives CDR1 KGHSH, CDR2 LQKENI. V lost 3 bases and J lost 7, with 19 bases in between. CDR3 coding DNA: TGTGCCAGCTCACCGATTAGCCGGAGGTCGGGTAATGAGCAGTTCTTC. It specifies CASSPISRRSGNEQFF.

The rearrangement uses TRBV4-2 and TRBJ2-3; 10 bases map to TRBD2. CDR3 length: 16 amino acids. Trimming took 5 bases from V and 7 from J; bases not matched to a gene: 12. In germline, CDR1 is LGHNA, CDR2 YNFKEQ. The CDR3 DNA reads as TGTGCCAGCAGCGATGGTCCTAGCGGGAGCCTCCATACGCAGTATTTT. This encodes CASSDGPSGSLHTQYF.

This chain uses TRBV5-6 with TRBJ2-7; TRBD1 matches 7 bases. This CDR3 region has 12 residues. J lost 6 bases, V lost 2 bases, and 2 bases had no gene match. Germline lookup yields CDR1 SGHDT and CDR2 YYEEEE. CDR3 sequence: CASSFPGGEQYF. In DNA, the CDR3 is TGTGCCAGCAGCTTCCCAGGGGGCGAGCAGTACTTC.

This chain links TRBV5-6 with TRBJ1-2, with TRBD1 matching 8 bases. The CDR3 consists of 14 residues. Looked up from germline, CDR1 is SGHDT and CDR2 is YYEEEE. The V gene end was trimmed by 5 bases and the J gene end by 4 bases; junction bases not matched to a gene: 7. CDR3 coding DNA: TGTGCCAGCAGACGGACAGGGTTTTTCTATGGCTACACCTTC. It is translated as CASRRTGFFYGYTF.

The table lists this clone with a count of one. This rearrangement joins TRBV7-2 to TRBJ2-3; a possible D gene is TRBD2 (6 bases). Germline V gene data show CDR1 as SGHTA and CDR2 as FQGNSA. V lost 4 bases, J lost 1 base, and 12 bases lay in between. The CDR3 runs 15 residues. The CDR3 region is CASSSQASGTDTQYF. DNA of the CDR3: TGTGCCAGCAGCTCCCAAGCTAGCGGCACAGATACGCAGTATTTT.

The rearrangement uses TRBV4-1 and TRBJ2-3, with 9 bases identical to TRBD2. Germline lookup yields CDR1 MGHRA and CDR2 YSYEKL. V was clipped by 4 bases and J by 5 bases; unmatched bases: 10. The CDR3 is made up of 16 amino acids. The CDR3 loop is CASSLIAGAGEDTQYF. CDR3 nucleotides: TGCGCCAGCAGCCTCATAGCGGGAGCGGGTGAAGATACGCAGTATTTT.

This rearrangement joins TRBV4-1 to TRBJ2-3; 10 nucleotides line up with TRBD2. Germline CDR1 is MGHRA and CDR2 is YSYEKL. The J segment lost 4 bases and the V segment lost 4 bases, leaving 8 bases of the junction unmatched. This CDR3 region has 16 residues. The CDR3 loop reads CASSPSGRGAPDTQYF. CDR3 nucleotides: TGCGCCAGCAGCCCTAGCGGGAGAGGGGCTCCAGATACGCAGTATTTT.

The genes are TRBV2 and TRBJ1-1; maybe TRBD1 (5 bases). V lost 6 bases and J 5 bases, leaving 16 bases between the germline ends. There are 14 residues in the CDR3. Looked up from germline, CDR1 is SNHLY and CDR2 is FYNNEI. CDR3: CASRTYRTLTEAFF. The CDR3 DNA sequence: TGTGCCAGCAGGACTTACAGGACCCTAACTGAAGCTTTCTTT.

V and J are TRBV4-1 and TRBJ2-3, with 8 bases fitting TRBD2. Germline values: CDR1 MGHRA, CDR2 YSYEKL. CDR3 length: 15 amino acids. The trim removed 6 bases at V and 3 bases at J, leaving 8 bases unmatched. CDR3 bases: TGCGCCAGCAGAACGGGAGGGAGAGAAACAGATACGCAGTATTTT. This codes for CASRTGGRETDTQYF.

This chain joins TRBV29-1 and TRBJ2-1; maybe TRBD1 (5 bases). This CDR3 has 15 amino acids. The germline V and J ends were trimmed by 2 bases and 9 bases, with 20 bases remaining between them. From germline, CDR1 is SQVTM and CDR2 ANQGSEA. The CDR3 DNA reads as TGCAGCGTTGAACGGGCCCTGCCAGGGTCGGGTGAGCAGTTCTTC. This translates into CSVERALPGSGEQFF.

The chain couples TRBV20-1 to TRBJ1-2; D remains ambiguous. The germline V and J ends were trimmed by 7 bases and 3 bases, with 9 bases remaining between them. The CDR3 has 11 residues. Germline V gene lookup returns CDR1 DFQATT and CDR2 SNEGSKA (reference sequence). For the CDR3, the DNA is TGCAGTGTCTTCCGGGACTATGGCTACACCTTC. It encodes CSVFRDYGYTF.

The chain is built from TRBV6-6 and TRBJ2-7, with 9 bases matching TRBD2. V was clipped by 8 bases and J by 0 bases; unmatched bases: 8. The CDR3 covers 15 residues. CDR1 MNHNY and CDR2 SVGAGI come from the germline V gene (reference sequence). The CDR3 is CASGVSGGSSYEQYF. The CDR3 DNA reads as TGTGCCAGCGGAGTCAGCGGGGGGAGCTCCTACGAGCAGTACTTC.

The chain links TRBV27 to TRBJ2-5; 9 bases fit TRBD1. The trim removed 6 bases at V and 4 bases at J, leaving 9 bases unmatched. The germline gives CDR1 MNHEY, CDR2 SMNVEV (reference sequence). The CDR3 has 15 residues. The CDR3 nucleotides are TGTGCCAGCAGCTCGGGACAGGGAATTGGAGAGACCCAGTACTTC. Protein sequence: CASSSGQGIGETQYF.

The rearrangement joins TRBV11-2 to TRBJ2-7, with 10 bases identical to TRBD2. V was pared by 1 base and J by 4 bases, with 1 base of the junction left unmatched. The CDR3 spans 14 residues. Germline loops: CDR1 SGHAT, CDR2 FQNNGV. In DNA, the CDR3 is TGTGCCAGCAGCTTAGGGACTAGCGGTTACGAGCAGTACTTC. Translated: CASSLGTSGYEQYF.

The J gene is TRBJ1-3, the V gene TRBV5-6, with unresolved D. V was cut by 2 bases and J by 0 bases, with 9 bases left in between. CDR3 length equals 15 residues. Per germline, CDR1 SGHDT and CDR2 YYEEEE. The CDR3 coding sequence is TGTGCCAGCAGCTTCTATCCAAGCTCTGGAAACACCATATATTTT. Its translation is CASSFYPSSGNTIYF.

This clone has a handful of counts. This rearrangement joins TRBV6-5 to TRBJ1-5; maybe TRBD1 (5 bases). Germline V gene data show CDR1 as MNHEY and CDR2 as SVGAGI. The CDR3 extends over 15 amino acids. V lost 0 bases and J lost 5, with 11 bases in between. For the CDR3, the DNA is TGTGCCAGCAGTTACTCGAGGCAGGGACATCAGCCCCAGCATTTT. Translation gives CASSYSRQGHQPQHF.

The chain employs TRBV19 and TRBJ2-3; D unresolved. The CDR3 runs 13 residues. Germline V CDR1 and CDR2: LNHDA, SQIVND (reference sequence). The ends were cut back, 4 bases at V and 3 bases at J, with 8 bases in the middle. The CDR3 DNA follows: TGTGCCAGTAGTAATGACCCGACAGATACGCAGTATTTT. It specifies CASSNDPTDTQYF.

The chain recombines TRBV20-1 with TRBJ1-5; D is perhaps TRBD1 (6 bases). Trimming removed 7 bases at V and 8 bases at J, with 12 bases between. CDR3 length: 11 residues. In germline, CDR1 is DFQATT, CDR2 SNEGSKA (reference sequence). The CDR3: CSGPGAEPQHF. In DNA form, the CDR3 reads TGCAGTGGTCCGGGGGCGGAGCCCCAGCATTTT.

A few counts support this clone. V gene TRBV11-1 combines with J gene TRBJ2-1, with 8 bases that match TRBD2. Germline trimming cut 5 bases from V and 2 bases from J; bases unmatched to any gene: 11. Per the germline V gene, CDR1 is SGHAT and CDR2 is FQDESV (reference sequence). The CDR3 has 17 residues. In DNA, the CDR3 is TGTGCCAGCAGCGACAGACGGACTAGCTTCCCCTACAATGAGCAGTTCTTC. It specifies CASSDRRTSFPYNEQFF.

This sequence joins TRBV29-1 and TRBJ1-2; D is perhaps TRBD1 (5 bases). V was trimmed by 0 bases and J by 5 bases, leaving 10 bases between them. Per the germline V gene, CDR1 is SQVTM and CDR2 is ANQGSEA. There are 13 residues in the CDR3. The CDR3 DNA follows: TGCAGCGTTGAAGACAGGGCGGTGTATGGCTACACCTTC. Translation: CSVEDRAVYGYTF.